What follows are 3 T cell receptor beta chains derived from one specimen sequenced in a study of shared clonotypes between healthy human individuals. Naivety among CD8 cells was defined by CD45RO negativity and positive CCR7 selection, thereby excluding terminally differentiated effector memory CD45RA+ cells. Assay used: immunoSEQ multiplex PCR; TCRdb lists only in-frame clones, some missing. The table includes about 590,000 clones, 95% detected once. Input material: naive CD8+ T cells sorted from blood. These receptors were collected from a woman in her 30s in good health.

This chain connects TRBV6-4 to TRBJ2-1, with 10 bases matching TRBD2. The ends lost 4 bases at V and 7 bases at J; junction bases unmatched: 4. Germline values: CDR1 MRHNA, CDR2 SNTAGT. The CDR3 has 14 amino acids. The CDR3 sequence: CASSVTSGPNEQFF. The CDR3 nucleotides read TGTGCCAGCAGTGTGACTAGCGGGCCGAATGAGCAGTTCTTC.

The gene calls are TRBV5-1 and TRBJ2-3, with TRBD2 as a possible D gene (5 bases). The V gene's germline CDR1 is SGHRS and CDR2 YFSETQ. The CDR3 totals 14 residues. Between the trimmed V and J ends, which lost 4 bases and 2 bases, there was a span of 11 bases. The CDR3 loop is CASSEDSYTDTQYF. In DNA, the CDR3 is TGCGCCAGCAGCGAGGACTCATACACAGATACGCAGTATTTT.

With regard to this clone: This same CDR3 is encoded by further DNA sequences in the sample. The rearrangement uses TRBV27 and TRBJ2-5; 14 bases match TRBD2. Germline assignment: CDR1 MNHEY and CDR2 SMNVEV (reference sequence). The CDR3 extends over 15 amino acids. V dropped 3 bases and J dropped 4; count of bases not matched to a gene: 1. The CDR3 is CASSLGTSGRETQYF. The CDR3 nucleotides are TGTGCCAGCAGTTTGGGGACTAGCGGGAGAGAGACCCAGTACTTC.